In its sample, the clone carrying this T cell receptor beta chain was seen once. V lost 1 base, J lost 1 base, and 5 bases stayed unmatched. CDR1 SGHVS and CDR2 FQNEAQ come from the germline V gene. The CDR3 runs to 17 residues. Both 60 Vbeta primers and 13 Jbeta primers went into the PCR. The assay was immunoSEQ multiplex PCR, and TCRdb's table has in-frame clones only and misses some. The table includes 150,000 or so clones, roughly 80% detected once. This record belongs to a study of cytomegalovirus exposure and HLA in healthy donors. The sample was PBMCs. This rearrangement joins TRBV7-8 to TRBJ1-3; 9 bases fit TRBD1. This TCR derives from a woman between 45 and 60 years old in good health and CMV-seropositive. The chain's CDR3 is CASSLGTGVISGNTIYF. Here the CDR3 DNA reads TGTGCCAGCAGCTTAGGGACAGGGGTAATATCTGGAAACACCATATATTTT.